This entry features one TCR beta chain sequence. The target antigen is unknown. Time point: patch test 2, 6 weeks after DPC sensitization. Regarding treatment: therapeutic diphenylcyclopropenone sensitization with weekly scalp DPC. The sample comes from a study of human T cells and chemical hapten exposure. Study results and limitations: Expanded TCRs made up significantly more big CDR3 similarity clusters than controls did.

This CDR3 has 14 residues. The J segment lost 5 bases and the V segment lost 6 bases, leaving 9 bases of the junction unmatched. Looked up from germline, CDR1 is MNHEY and CDR2 is SVGEGT. TCRdb analysed the RACE reads with MiXCR anew, one entry per CDR3 protein. The sample lists a few hundred thousand distinct CDR3 sequences; under 6.5% were seen once. V gene TRBV6-2 or TRBV6-3 combines with J gene TRBJ1-1, with 7 bases identical to TRBD1. The starting material was whole blood, obtained in connection with sensitization to the hapten diphenylcyclopropenone (DPC). The TCR sequence derives from a woman aged 18-35 years with alopecia areata. Some clones in this sample may be carry-over from other donors' samples. CDR3 region: CASRLPGGWTEAFF. CDR3 bases: TGTGCCAGCAGACTTCCAGGGGGTTGGACTGAAGCTTTCTTT.